The rows below give T cell receptor beta chains drawn from one sample of a study of cytotoxic CD8 clonotypes in ibrutinib-treated CLL. The assay was immunoSEQ multiplex PCR, and TCRdb's table has in-frame clones only and misses some. The sample lists over 100,000 clones, approximately 85% occurring once. The sequenced sample was PBMCs, obtained after 24 months of ibrutinib treatment. These receptors were taken from a human donor with chronic lymphocytic leukemia. CDR3s include the opening cysteine and the closing phenylalanine or tryptophan. A D gene is named only where the DNA matches it firmly. A clone size is listed for some rows: how often the clone was seen (once, few, many), or a class if it is expanded.

clone_size j_call v_call d_call cdr3_nt cdr3_aa
. TRBJ2-4 TRBV6-6 TRBD1 TGTGCCAGCAGACCCGGACAGGGGGCCGCCAAAAACATTCAGTACTTC CASRPGQGAAKNIQYF
. TRBJ2-1 TRBV15 TRBD2 TGTGCCACCAGCAGACGTAGCGGGAGCTACAATGAGCAGTTCTTC CATSRRSGSYNEQFF
. TRBJ2-1 TRBV27 . TGTGCCAGCAGTTTATCGAAGGGACTTACCTACAATGAGCAGTTCTTC CASSLSKGLTYNEQFF
. TRBJ2-7 TRBV5-4 TRBD1 TGTGCCAGCAGCGAGAGGACAGGGGTATGGTACGAGCAGTACTTC CASSERTGVWYEQYF
. TRBJ2-3 TRBV28 . TGTGCCAGCAACACAGGGGCGGGAGTGACTGATACGCAGTATTTT CASNTGAGVTDTQYF
. TRBJ1-1 TRBV5-4 . TGTGCCAGCAGCGGACAGTTGAACACTGAAGCTTTCTTT CASSGQLNTEAFF
. TRBJ2-3 TRBV4-2 . TGTGCCAGCAGCCAAGATTTCCGAAGGACAGATACGCAGTATTTT CASSQDFRRTDTQYF
. TRBJ1-2 TRBV5-1 . TGCGCCAGCAGCTTAAGAACAGGGAGAGAGGATGGCTACACCTTC CASSLRTGREDGYTF
. TRBJ1-1 TRBV14 . TGTGCCAGCAAGGCGACGTGGGGGGGAACTGAAGCTTTCTTT CASKATWGGTEAFF
once TRBJ2-5 TRBV4-1 TRBD2 TGCGCCAGCAGCCCCCGAGGACTAGCTCAAGAGACCCAGTACTTC CASSPRGLAQETQYF
. TRBJ1-5 TRBV28 TRBD1 TGTGCCAGCAGTTTTCACAGGGGGAATCAGCCCCAGCATTTT CASSFHRGNQPQHF
. TRBJ2-7 TRBV27 . TGTGCCAGCAGGACACAAAGAACCAGCTCCTACGAGCAGTACTTC CASRTQRTSSYEQYF
. TRBJ1-1 TRBV27 . TGTGCCAGCCGGTTTGACAGGCCGAACACTGAAGCTTTCTTT CASRFDRPNTEAFF
few TRBJ2-3 TRBV11-1 TRBD1 TGTGCCAGCAGTACCGGACAGGGCAACACAGATACGCAGTATTTT CASSTGQGNTDTQYF
. TRBJ2-2 TRBV19 . TGTGCCAGTACGGGACTGCCGAAGTACACCGGGGAGCTGTTTTTT CASTGLPKYTGELFF
few TRBJ2-2 TRBV7-7 . TGTGCTAGCAGCTCCATCAGCAACTTGAACACCGGGGAGCTGTTTTTT CASSSISNLNTGELFF
. TRBJ2-7 TRBV6-5 TRBD1 TGTGCCAGCAGCTCTGGACAGGGGAGCTCCTACGAGCAGTACTTC CASSSGQGSSYEQYF
. TRBJ1-2 TRBV28 . TGTGCCAGCAGTTCCCAGACAGCAAGTACTAACTATGGCTACACCTTC CASSSQTASTNYGYTF
. TRBJ1-3 TRBV5-8 . TGTGCCAGCAGCGCGGACGGCAGGGCTGGAAACACCATATATTTT CASSADGRAGNTIYF
. TRBJ1-2 TRBV9 . TGTGCCAGCAGCCCGGAGGACCGGTATGGCTACACCTTC CASSPEDRYGYTF
. TRBJ1-2 TRBV7-2 . TGTGCCAGCAGCTTAAACCAGATCGGCTACACCTTC CASSLNQIGYTF
once TRBJ2-2 TRBV28 . TGTGCCAGCAGCCCCAGTAAAGCCGGACCCGGGGAGCTGTTTTTT CASSPSKAGPGELFF
few TRBJ1-1 TRBV20-1 . TGCAGTGCTAGAACCCGTGAGGGTTTCTTT CSARTREGFF
. TRBJ1-2 TRBV19 TRBD1 TGTGCCAGTAGTATAGATCGGACAGGGAGGAGCACCTTC CASSIDRTGRSTF
. TRBJ2-7 TRBV28 . TGTGCCAGCATCAGGACTTCTTCCTACGAGCAGTACTTC CASIRTSSYEQYF
. TRBJ2-3 TRBV7-3 TRBD2 TGTGCCAGCAGCGCTCGACTAGCGGGGGGCACAGATACGCAGTATTTT CASSARLAGGTDTQYF
few TRBJ2-7 TRBV10-3 . TGTGCCATCAGTGGGACCTACGAGCAGTACTTC CAISGTYEQYF
. TRBJ2-7 TRBV7-2 TRBD2 TGTGCCAGCAGCGAAGGGACTAGCGGGAGCCACTCCTACGAGCAGTACTTC CASSEGTSGSHSYEQYF
. TRBJ1-4 TRBV6-6 . TGTGCCAGCAGTTATTACGGGCAGGCAACTAATGAAAAACTGTTTTTT CASSYYGQATNEKLFF
. TRBJ1-2 TRBV29-1 . TGCAGCGTCGATAGCTACACCTTC CSVDSYTF
. TRBJ1-1 TRBV7-9 . TGTGCCAGCAGCTTAGGGGGGGCGGTCACTGAAGCTTTCTTT CASSLGGAVTEAFF
. TRBJ1-4 TRBV9 TRBD1 TGTGCCAGCAGCCCAAGACAGGGGAATGAAAAACTGTTTTTT CASSPRQGNEKLFF
. TRBJ1-5 TRBV18 TRBD1 TGTGCCAGCTCACCGGACAGGGGAGGACAGCCCCAGCATTTT CASSPDRGGQPQHF
. TRBJ1-1 TRBV30 . TGTGCCTGGACTCGCTTGGGGGCTGAAGCTTTCTTT CAWTRLGAEAFF
. TRBJ2-5 TRBV5-1 . TGCGCCAGCAGCGGGACCGTTGAGACCCAGTACTTC CASSGTVETQYF
once TRBJ2-7 TRBV20-1 . TGCAGTGCCGCCGTTTACGAGCAGTACTTC CSAAVYEQYF
. TRBJ1-2 TRBV11-3 . TGTGCCAGGTGTTCGGCGGACTATGGCTACACCTTC CARCSADYGYTF
. TRBJ1-1 TRBV27 . TGTGCCAGCAGTTTATCTGCGGGGGATCGAGCTTTCTTT CASSLSAGDRAFF
. TRBJ2-7 TRBV19 . TGTGCCAGTAGTATAGCTGCAGGGGGGTACGAGCAGTACTTC CASSIAAGGYEQYF
once TRBJ2-3 TRBV7-2 . TGTGCCAGCAGCTTAGCGGGTTCAGCCACAGATACGCAGTATTTT CASSLAGSATDTQYF
once TRBJ2-2 TRBV18 TRBD2 TGTGCCAGCTCACCTTGGGGCGGGAGGAACGACGGGGAGCTGTTTTTT CASSPWGGRNDGELFF
. TRBJ2-7 TRBV11-2 . TGTGCCAGCAGCCTCGACACACTGCGCTCCTACGAGCAGTACTTC CASSLDTLRSYEQYF
. TRBJ1-1 TRBV7-9 . TGTGCCAGCAGCTTAGGGGGGGCCGCTGGGTACACTGAAGCTTTCTTT CASSLGGAAGYTEAFF
. TRBJ2-3 TRBV5-1 TRBD2 TGCGCCAGCTCCTTGTTCGGCGGGGGGGGAAATACGCAGTATTTT CASSLFGGGGNTQYF
. TRBJ2-7 TRBV4-3 . TGCGCCAGCAGCCACGGAGAGAGCTACGAGCAGTACTTC CASSHGESYEQYF
. TRBJ2-1 TRBV7-9 . TGTGCCAGCAGCTCAAGGGCTAGCGCGAGCTCCTACAATGAGCAGTTCTTC CASSSRASASSYNEQFF
. TRBJ2-4 TRBV6-5 TRBD1 TGTGCCAGCAGTTACTCGACGAGAGGACAGGGAAACATTCAGTACTTC CASSYSTRGQGNIQYF
. TRBJ2-2 TRBV5-1 . TGCGCCAGTAACCAGGGAGGCGCAGGCACCGGGGAGCTGTTTTTT CASNQGGAGTGELFF
. TRBJ2-6 TRBV28 . TGTGCCAGCAGTTTAACCGCCTCTGGGGCCAACGTCCTGACTTTC CASSLTASGANVLTF
. TRBJ1-1 TRBV28 TRBD1 TGTGCCACCCTCACAGGGGGACTGTACACTGAAGCTTTCTTT CATLTGGLYTEAFF
. TRBJ2-7 TRBV19 . TGTGCCAGTAGGGAGACCGGGTTCAGCTCCTACGAGCAGTACTTC CASRETGFSSYEQYF